Shown below are 17 T cell receptor beta chains from a single sample sequenced in a study of T cells in Graves' hyperthyroidism and ophthalmopathy. Amplified TCR beta CDR3 regions derived from RNA transcripts. The HTBI set primed first-round TCR CDR3 RT-PCR. From the multiplex PCR reads, TCRdb called clonotypes with MiXCR, one entry per CDR3 protein. The sample lists hundreds of thousands of distinct CDR3 sequences, around 25% occurring once. Sequencing was done on a sample of blood. Receptors originate from a woman between 35 and 50 years old with Graves' ophthalmopathy.

Many counts were recorded for this clonotype. This sequence joins TRBV4-2 and TRBJ2-7; TRBD2 aligns across 7 bases. Germline loops: CDR1 LGHNA, CDR2 YNFKEQ. CDR3 length: 16 residues. V shed 1 base, J shed 0 bases, and the junction held 6 bases outside the gene matches. The chain's CDR3 is CASSQVLAGGSYEQYF. Here the CDR3 DNA reads TGTGCCAGCAGCCAAGTCTTAGCGGGTGGCTCCTACGAGCAGTACTTC.

The chain joins TRBV3-1 to TRBJ2-5; unclear D gene. The CDR3 is 13 amino acids. Trimming shortened V by 0 bases and J by 2 bases, and 4 bases separated the two germline ends. Germline CDR1 reads LGHDT; CDR2 reads YNNKEL (reference sequence). Here the CDR3 reads CASSQDWQETQYF. For the CDR3, the DNA is TGTGCCAGCAGCCAAGATTGGCAAGAGACCCAGTACTTC.

Remarks on this clonotype: An end of the junction differs from the germline gene, which may be a read error. This sequence joins TRBV28 and TRBJ1-2; 7 bases are a match to TRBD1. The germline gives CDR1 MDHEN, CDR2 SYDVKM. This CDR3 comprises 13 residues. The CDR3: CASSSRQGRGYIF. The CDR3 bases are TGTGCCAGCAGTTCAAGACAGGGACGGGGCTACATCTTC.

In its sample, this clonotype was seen many times. The chain links TRBV14 to TRBJ2-7; maybe TRBD1 (5 bases). V lost 8 bases to trimming and J lost 0 bases, with 11 bases between them. Germline V gene sequence: CDR1 SGHDN, CDR2 FVKESK. CDR3 size: 13 residues. The CDR3 region is CASRQGSSYEQYF. CDR3 in DNA: TGTGCCAGCCGGCAGGGAAGCTCCTACGAGCAGTACTTC.

In its sample, this clonotype was seen many times. The gene calls are TRBV7-9 and TRBJ2-5; D unresolved. CDR3 size: 15 residues. Trimming pared 4 bases from V and 1 base from J, leaving 13 bases between. Germline V gene sequence: CDR1 SEHNR, CDR2 FQNEAQ (reference sequence). The CDR3 spells CASSSNKGFQETQYF. DNA of the CDR3: TGTGCCAGCAGCTCGAACAAGGGCTTCCAAGAGACCCAGTACTTC.

In regard to this clonotype: Germline is not matched at one junction end, which may reflect a read error. DNA of the CDR3: TGTGCCAGCAGTCTAGGGGGAGGCTATGGCTACAGCTTC. This encodes CASSLGGGYGYSF. This chain joins TRBV6-1 and TRBJ1-2; D is perhaps TRBD1 (6 bases). Germline V CDR1 and CDR2: MNHNS, SASEGT. This CDR3 is 13 amino acids long.

This clonotype was detected many times. The V gene is TRBV10-3, the J gene TRBJ2-7; 9 bases line up with TRBD1. CDR3 length: 15 amino acids. Trimming at V came to 4 bases and at J to 4 bases, leaving 8 bases not matched to a gene. CDR1 and CDR2 (germline): ENHRY, SYGVKD. The CDR3 reads CAISATGTGSYEQYF. Written as DNA, the CDR3 is TGTGCCATCAGTGCCACCGGGACAGGGTCGTACGAGCAGTACTTC.

This clonotype was picked up many times. The rearrangement uses TRBV27 and TRBJ2-7; the D gene is possibly TRBD2 (7 bases). V was cut by 6 bases and J by 1 base, with 16 bases left in between. The CDR3 is made up of 15 amino acids. CDR1 is MNHEY, CDR2 SMNVEV, per germline (reference sequence). CDR3 in amino acids: CASSRGASGSYEQYF. CDR3 in DNA: TGTGCCAGCAGCCGGGGGGCTAGCGGTTCCTACGAGCAGTACTTC.

This clonotype has ten or more counts. The chain joins TRBV2 to TRBJ1-5; D not resolved. V was clipped by 4 bases and J by 0 bases, with 7 bases between them. The CDR3 loop spans 14 amino acids. Per germline, CDR1 SNHLY and CDR2 FYNNEI. The CDR3: CASSGTYSNQPQHF. The CDR3 region has the DNA TGTGCCAGCAGTGGGACCTATAGCAATCAGCCCCAGCATTTT.

This clonotype was seen at least ten times. The chain joins TRBV20-1 to TRBJ1-5, with D maybe TRBD1 (6 bases). Per germline, CDR1 DFQATT and CDR2 SNEGSKA (reference sequence). V was clipped by 3 bases and J by 6 bases, with 9 bases between them. CDR3 length equals 12 residues. CDR3 nucleotide sequence: TGCAGTGCTAGGGACAGCTCTCAGCCCCAGCATTTT. It codes for CSARDSSQPQHF.

This clonotype was counted ten times or more. The rearrangement links TRBV11-2 to TRBJ2-7; D tentatively reads TRBD1 or TRBD2 (5 bases each). Germline CDR1 and CDR2: SGHAT and FQNNGV. V shed 0 bases and J shed 6 bases, with 15 bases lying between them. There are 15 residues in the CDR3. CDR3 in DNA: TGTGCCAGCAGCTTAGAGGTTGGGGGAGTGAGCGAGCAGTACTTC. Protein: CASSLEVGGVSEQYF. Combining the CDR3 with reference TRBV11-2 and TRBJ2-7 gives the whole variable domain EAGVAQSPRYKIIEKRQSVAFWCNPISGHATLYWYQQILGQGPKLLIQFQNNGVVDDSQLPKDRFSAERLKGVDSTLKIQPAKLEDSAVYLCASSLEVGGVSEQYFGPGTRLTVT.

The chain combines TRBV12-3 or TRBV12-4 with TRBJ2-5; 11 positions match TRBD1. This CDR3 has 15 amino acids. With 6 bases clipped from V and 5 bases from J, the junction kept 8 bases outside the gene matches. CDR3 amino acids: CASRGGQGARETQYF. CDR3 DNA: TGTGCCAGCAGGGGCGGACAGGGGGCGCGGGAGACCCAGTACTTC.

The chain carries TRBV6-1 and TRBJ2-7; TRBD2 might be the D (6 bases). There are 15 residues in the CDR3. Germline values: CDR1 MNHNS, CDR2 SASEGT. Trimming cost V 4 bases and J 3 bases, with 16 bases left between them. The chain's CDR3 is CASSARDLIRYEQYF. In nucleotides, the CDR3 is TGTGCCAGCAGTGCTCGGGACTTGATACGCTACGAGCAGTACTTC.

The chain uses TRBV6-5 and TRBJ2-7; 8 bases align to TRBD2. Germline CDR1 and CDR2: MNHEY and SVGAGI. V was pared by 7 bases and J by 6 bases, with 5 bases of the junction left unmatched. CDR3 size: 12 residues. The CDR3 DNA reads TGTGCCAGCACATACGGGACTAGCGAGCAGTACTTC. Its protein product is CASTYGTSEQYF.

This clonotype was seen many times. With a much larger clone just one base away, this may be a read error. The chain carries TRBV20-1 and TRBJ1-1; D is undetermined. Trimming removed 5 bases at V and 3 bases at J, with 22 bases between. The CDR3 has 16 amino acids. Germline V gene sequence: CDR1 DFQATT, CDR2 SNEGSKA (reference sequence). The CDR3 nucleotides are TGCAGTGCTCCCCCCCGGCCGGAACTTAGGTACACTGAAGCTTTCTTT. Its translation is CSAPPRPELRYTEAFF.

This clonotype was seen repeatedly, ten times or more. The chain couples TRBV15 to TRBJ2-2; possible D gene TRBD2, 6 bases. The V and J ends lost 5 bases and 4 bases respectively, with 14 bases between them. The CDR3 runs to 15 residues. CDR1 LNHNV and CDR2 YYDKDF come from the germline V gene (reference sequence). CDR3 protein: CATSQPAGSTGELFF. DNA of the CDR3: TGTGCCACCAGCCAACCGGCGGGGTCCACCGGGGAGCTGTTTTTT. Using reference TRBV15 and TRBJ2-2 for the parts outside the CDR3, the full variable domain is DAMVIQNPRYQVTQFGKPVTLSCSQTLNHNVMYWYQQKSSQAPKLLFHYYDKDFNNEADTPDNFQSRRPNTSFCFLDIRSPGLGDTAMYLCATSQPAGSTGELFFGEGSRLTVL.

This clonotype has a handful of counts. J is TRBJ2-1 and V is TRBV5-1, with 8 bases fitting TRBD1. CDR1 and CDR2 from the germline V gene are SGHRS and YFSETQ. The CDR3 is 14 amino acids. V lost 2 bases, J lost 9 bases, and 7 bases stayed unmatched. The CDR3 region is CASSFGAGGVEQFF. The CDR3 DNA reads as TGCGCCAGCAGCTTTGGGGCAGGGGGCGTTGAGCAGTTCTTC.